A selection of T cell receptor beta chains follows, all from one sample in a study of spatial heterogeneity in lung cancer. Each CDR3 protein gets one entry after TCRdb re-called the 5' RACE reads with MiXCR. There are approximately 92,000 distinct CDR3 sequences in the sample; about 12% occur only once, and about 40% lies in the top ten. The material sequenced was PBMCs, taken at surgery. The receptors were gathered from a male donor with early-stage non-small cell lung cancer. CDR3s include the opening cysteine and the closing phenylalanine or tryptophan. The order of the fields is clone size, J gene, D gene, V gene, CDR3 DNA, CDR3 protein. The D gene is left open where the match is weak. Where a row states a size, it is once, few, many or the class of an expanded clone; other rows omit it.

few TRBJ2-3 TRBD2 TRBV7-2 TGTGCCAGCAGCCTAGGAGTAGCGGGGGGGCCAGATACGCAGTATTTT CASSLGVAGGPDTQYF
few TRBJ2-3 . TRBV6-5 TGTGCCAGCAGTTACGGGACTGCCGCGCATACGCAGTATTTT CASSYGTAAHTQYF
few TRBJ2-2 . TRBV20-1 TGCAGTGCTAGAGGTCAGGGCACCGGGGAGCTGTTTTTT CSARGQGTGELFF
few TRBJ2-7 TRBD1 TRBV27 TGTGCCAGCAGTTCATTCGGGACAGAATACGAGCAGTACTTC CASSSFGTEYEQYF
few TRBJ2-3 . TRBV28 TGTGCCAGCAGTCCCCCGACCCTGCTAGGCACAGATACGCAGTATTTT CASSPPTLLGTDTQYF
. TRBJ2-3 . TRBV7-2 TGTGCCAGCAGCTTCCGAGCAGCTTCAGATACGCAGTATTTT CASSFRAASDTQYF
few TRBJ2-3 . TRBV10-1 TGCGCCAGCAGTGACCCGGGTACTCTCGGCACAGATACGCAGTATTTT CASSDPGTLGTDTQYF
. TRBJ1-6 . TRBV10-3 TGTGCCATCAGTGCTTCGGGAGTTACACCCCTCCACTTT CAISASGVTPLHF
few TRBJ1-6 . TRBV21-1 TGTGCCAGCAGCGGCACTAATTCACCCCTCCACTTT CASSGTNSPLHF
. TRBJ1-5 . TRBV12-3/TRBV12-4 TGTGCCAGCAGTTTCGCCTTTAGCAATCAGCCCCAGCATTTT CASSFAFSNQPQHF
few TRBJ1-5 . TRBV7-9 TGTGCCAGCAGCTTTGACGGGGGAGCTAGCAATCAGCCCCAGCATTTT CASSFDGGASNQPQHF
. TRBJ2-3 . TRBV11-2 TGTGTCAGCAGCTTAGTTGCGGGACTAGATACGCAGTATTTT CVSSLVAGLDTQYF
. TRBJ2-7 . TRBV9 TGTGCCAGCAGCCCCTCCCCCCCGGGAGAGCAGTACTTC CASSPSPPGEQYF
few TRBJ2-7 . TRBV5-1 TGCGCCAGCACGACTGGGAGCTCCTACGAGCAGTACTTC CASTTGSSYEQYF
few TRBJ2-1 . TRBV10-3 TGTGCCATCAGAACGGACAGCGCCTACAATGAGCAGTTCTTC CAIRTDSAYNEQFF
few TRBJ2-7 TRBD1 TRBV20-1 TGCAGTGCTAGCCAGGGGGCCTCCTTGGAGCAGTACTTC CSASQGASLEQYF
. TRBJ2-2 . TRBV5-6 TGTGCCAGCAGACCCCGGGACAAGGGGCCCGGGGAGCTGTTTTTT CASRPRDKGPGELFF
few TRBJ2-7 . TRBV28 TGTGCCAGCAGTTTGACACCTGCCTACGAGCAGTACTTC CASSLTPAYEQYF
. TRBJ2-1 TRBD1 TRBV6-2/TRBV6-3 TGTGCCAGCAGGACAGGGTCGAATGAGCAGTTCTTC CASRTGSNEQFF
few TRBJ1-6 . TRBV7-2 TGTGCCAGCAGCTCGGACGGGGGGGTCACCCTCCACTTT CASSSDGGVTLHF
many TRBJ2-1 TRBD2 TRBV5-1 TGCGCCAGCAGCTTGGACGGGAGGGTTTACAATGAGCAGTTCTTC CASSLDGRVYNEQFF
few TRBJ2-3 . TRBV3-1 TGTGCCAGCAGCCAAGGTCAACCGGATACGCAGTATTTT CASSQGQPDTQYF
. TRBJ2-7 TRBD2 TRBV20-1 TGCAGTGATTCCCCCCTAGCGGCCAGGACCTACGAGCAGTACTTC CSDSPLAARTYEQYF
. TRBJ2-1 . TRBV11-2 TGTGCCAGCAGCCCCCCGGGGACGGCAGCCTACAATGAGCAGTTCTTC CASSPPGTAAYNEQFF
many TRBJ2-5 . TRBV7-3 TGTGCCAGCAGCCCGGGACTCCAAGAGACCCAGTACTTC CASSPGLQETQYF
many TRBJ2-3 TRBD2 TRBV20-1 TGCAGTGCCAGGGGACTAGGGCAAACAGATACGCAGTATTTT CSARGLGQTDTQYF
few TRBJ2-2 TRBD2 TRBV20-1 TGCAGTGTCCAACCATCCGCCCTAGCGGGGGTCACCGGGGAGCTGTTTTTT CSVQPSALAGVTGELFF
many TRBJ1-1 TRBD1 TRBV12-3/TRBV12-4 TGTGCCAGCAGCTATACAGGGGAAACTGAAGCTTTCTTT CASSYTGETEAFF
few TRBJ2-1 . TRBV30 TGTGCCTGGAGGGGAAGAAATGAGCAGTTCTTC CAWRGRNEQFF
many TRBJ2-7 . TRBV15 TGTGCCACCAGCAGAGAAGGGGGCTACGAGCAGTACTTC CATSREGGYEQYF
few TRBJ2-5 . TRBV19 TGTGCCAGTAGTCGGGACCGCCAAGAGACCCAGTACTTC CASSRDRQETQYF
once TRBJ2-6 TRBD1 TRBV5-1 TGCGCCAGCAGCTCCTCCGGGACAGGGCGTGGGGCCAACGTCCTGACTTTC CASSSSGTGRGANVLTF
. TRBJ2-7 . TRBV11-2 TGTGCCAGCAGCCCCCGTCAACAGGGAAACGAGCAGTACTTC CASSPRQQGNEQYF
few TRBJ1-4 . TRBV20-1 TGCAGTGCCCTTCAGGGAAATGAAAAACTGTTTTTT CSALQGNEKLFF
many TRBJ2-1 TRBD2 TRBV20-1 TGCAGTGCTGGTAGGACTAGCGGGGAGAGGCGGCAGTTCTTC CSAGRTSGERRQFF
few TRBJ2-3 . TRBV24-1 TGTGCCACCAGTGGTTCTGCTAGGGGGAGGTCGGATACGCAGTATTTT CATSGSARGRSDTQYF
many TRBJ2-5 TRBD1 TRBV7-9 TGTGCCAGCAGCTTAGGACAGGGCGAGCAAGAGACCCAGTACTTC CASSLGQGEQETQYF
few TRBJ1-4 TRBD1 TRBV7-8 TGTGCCAGCAGCACCAGACAGGGAACTAATGAAAAACTGTTTTTT CASSTRQGTNEKLFF
few TRBJ2-7 . TRBV23-1 TGCGCCAGCCGACCCCAACGGCGGAAGGGAAACGAGCAGTACTTC CASRPQRRKGNEQYF
. TRBJ2-1 . TRBV4-3 TGCGCCAGCAGCCAAGATCATGGGGGTTTGTACAATGAGCAGTTCTTC CASSQDHGGLYNEQFF
. TRBJ2-2 TRBD2 TRBV11-3 TGTGCCAGCAGCTTAGATCCGTCTAGCGGACCAAACACCGGGGAGCTGTTTTTT CASSLDPSSGPNTGELFF